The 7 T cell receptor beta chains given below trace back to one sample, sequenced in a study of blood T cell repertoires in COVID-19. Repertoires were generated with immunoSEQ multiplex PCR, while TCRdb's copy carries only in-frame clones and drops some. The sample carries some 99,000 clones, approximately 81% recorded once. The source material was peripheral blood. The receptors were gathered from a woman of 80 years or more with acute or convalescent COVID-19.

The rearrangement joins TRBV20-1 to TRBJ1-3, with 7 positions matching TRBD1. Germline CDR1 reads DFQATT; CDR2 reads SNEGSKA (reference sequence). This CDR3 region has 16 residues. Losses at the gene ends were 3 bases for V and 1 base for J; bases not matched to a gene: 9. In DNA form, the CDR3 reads TGCAGTGCTAGTAATGGACAGGTCTATTCTGGAAACACCATATATTTT. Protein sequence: CSASNGQVYSGNTIYF.

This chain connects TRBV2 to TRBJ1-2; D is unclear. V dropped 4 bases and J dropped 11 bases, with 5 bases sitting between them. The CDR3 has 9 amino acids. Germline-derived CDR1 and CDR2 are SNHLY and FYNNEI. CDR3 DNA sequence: TGTGCCAGCAGTGCCCCTTACACCTTC. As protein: CASSAPYTF.

CDR3: CATSDPGGRGYTF. Written as DNA, the CDR3 is TGTGCCACCAGTGACCCCGGGGGTCGGGGCTACACCTTC. J is TRBJ1-2 and V is TRBV24-1; possibly TRBD1 for D (5 bases). Per germline, CDR1 KGHDR and CDR2 SFDVKD. V was cut by 4 bases and J by 8 bases, with 13 bases left in between. The CDR3 extends over 13 amino acids.

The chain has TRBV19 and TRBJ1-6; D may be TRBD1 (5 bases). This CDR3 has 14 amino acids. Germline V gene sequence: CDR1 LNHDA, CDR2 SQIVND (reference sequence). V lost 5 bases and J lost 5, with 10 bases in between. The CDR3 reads CASSATVDNSPLHF. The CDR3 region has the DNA TGTGCCAGTAGTGCGACAGTTGATAATTCACCCCTCCACTTT.

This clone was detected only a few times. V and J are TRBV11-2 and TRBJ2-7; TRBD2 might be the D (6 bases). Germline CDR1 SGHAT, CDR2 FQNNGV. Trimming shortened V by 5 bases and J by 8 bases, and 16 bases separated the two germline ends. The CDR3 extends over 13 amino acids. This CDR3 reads CASSPGYSGKQYF. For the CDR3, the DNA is TGTGCCAGCAGCCCCGGCTATAGCGGCAAGCAGTACTTC.

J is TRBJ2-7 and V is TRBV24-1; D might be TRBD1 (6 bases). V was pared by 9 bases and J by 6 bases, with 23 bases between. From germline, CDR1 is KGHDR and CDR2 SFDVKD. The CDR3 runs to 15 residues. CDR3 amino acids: CATESTQGRIGEQYF. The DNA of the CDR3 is TGTGCCACCGAGTCCACACAGGGAAGGATCGGCGAGCAGTACTTC.

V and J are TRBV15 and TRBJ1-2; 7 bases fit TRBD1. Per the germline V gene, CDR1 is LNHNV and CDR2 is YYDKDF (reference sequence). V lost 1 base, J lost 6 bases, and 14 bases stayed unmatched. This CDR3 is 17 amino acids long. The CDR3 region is CATSRVVGTASGNGYTF. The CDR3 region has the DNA TGTGCCACCAGCAGAGTTGTAGGGACAGCCTCAGGGAATGGCTACACCTTC.